This passage covers 18 T cell receptor beta chains from one sample sequenced in a study of cytomegalovirus exposure and HLA in healthy donors. Both 60 Vbeta primers and 13 Jbeta primers went into the PCR. TCRdb's copy holds only in-frame clones and misses some; the assay was immunoSEQ multiplex PCR. This table lists about 47,000 clones. Sequencing was done on a sample of PBMCs. The receptors come from a male donor in good health and CMV-seronegative.

This chain links TRBV6-5 with TRBJ2-7; possible D gene TRBD2, 7 bases. With 6 bases removed from V and 6 bases from J, the gap between germline ends came to 12 bases. The CDR3 contains 12 residues. In germline, CDR1 is MNHEY, CDR2 SVGAGI. The CDR3 DNA reads TGTGCCAGCAGCGCCGGGGGGCTCGAGCAGTACTTC. As protein: CASSAGGLEQYF.

The rearrangement joins TRBV19 to TRBJ1-6, with 9 nucleotides matching TRBD1. Germline assignment: CDR1 LNHDA and CDR2 SQIVND (reference sequence). V shed 7 bases, J shed 9 bases, and the junction held 7 bases outside the gene matches. CDR3 size: 14 residues. The CDR3 nucleotides read TGTGCCAGTACCCCGGGACAGGGACCTTCACCCCTCCACTTT. The encoded protein is CASTPGQGPSPLHF.

This chain connects TRBV5-6 to TRBJ1-2; 8 bases agree with TRBD1. Germline V gene lookup returns CDR1 SGHDT and CDR2 YYEEEE. Germline trimming cut 0 bases from V and 12 bases from J; bases unmatched to any gene: 10. The CDR3 loop spans 14 amino acids. The CDR3 sequence is CASSLGQGARLNTF. DNA of the CDR3: TGTGCCAGCAGCTTGGGTCAGGGGGCTCGATTAAACACCTTC.

V is TRBV19 and J is TRBJ2-7; TRBD1 aligns across 8 bases. The CDR3 runs to 15 residues. Trimming cost V 5 bases and J 3 bases; bases outside gene matches: 9. Germline V gene lookup returns CDR1 LNHDA and CDR2 SQIVND (reference sequence). The CDR3 spells CASSAPGQVNYEQYF. In DNA form, the CDR3 reads TGTGCCAGTAGTGCCCCGGGACAGGTTAACTACGAGCAGTACTTC.

The genes are TRBV11-2 and TRBJ1-2; 8 nucleotides align to TRBD1. The ends lost 4 bases at V and 8 bases at J; junction bases unmatched: 3. Germline assignment: CDR1 SGHAT and CDR2 FQNNGV. The CDR3 length is 12 residues. CDR3: CASSSTGAGYTF. CDR3 DNA: TGTGCCAGCAGCTCGACAGGGGCGGGCTACACCTTC.

The chain links TRBV30 to TRBJ2-7, with D possibly matching TRBD1 (6 bases). This CDR3 is 11 amino acids long. The germline V gene has CDR1 GTSNPN and CDR2 SVGIG (reference sequence). The germline V and J ends were trimmed by 5 bases and 5 bases, with 10 bases remaining between them. CDR3 protein: CAWGDRNEQYF. The DNA for the CDR3 is TGTGCCTGGGGTGACAGGAACGAGCAGTACTTC.

The genes are TRBV6-4 and TRBJ2-3; D is ambiguous. The germline V and J ends were trimmed by 4 bases and 0 bases, with 5 bases remaining between them. From germline, CDR1 is MRHNA and CDR2 SNTAGT. The CDR3 consists of 13 residues. The CDR3 bases are TGTGCCAGCAGTGCAATTAGCACAGATACGCAGTATTTT. This sequence encodes CASSAISTDTQYF.

The chain is built from TRBV11-2 and TRBJ2-4; 8 bases line up with TRBD1. V trimming: 1 base; J trimming: 4 bases; junction bases outside the gene matches: 3. This CDR3 spans 15 amino acids. Per the germline V gene, CDR1 is SGHAT and CDR2 is FQNNGV. The CDR3 spells CASSLVWTGKNIQYF. In DNA form, the CDR3 reads TGTGCCAGCAGCTTAGTTTGGACAGGGAAAAACATTCAGTACTTC. Together with reference TRBV11-2 and TRBJ2-4, the CDR3 gives the full variable domain: EAGVAQSPRYKIIEKRQSVAFWCNPISGHATLYWYQQILGQGPKLLIQFQNNGVVDDSQLPKDRFSAERLKGVDSTLKIQPAKLEDSAVYLCASSLVWTGKNIQYFGAGTRLSVL.

The chain joins TRBV11-2 to TRBJ2-7; TRBD1 aligns across 9 bases. Unmatched junction bases numbered 4, after V lost 4 bases and J lost 3 bases. CDR1 SGHAT and CDR2 FQNNGV come from the germline V gene. The CDR3 runs 14 residues. CDR3 coding DNA: TGTGCCAGCAGCTGGGGACAGGGACGCTACGAGCAGTACTTC. It translates to CASSWGQGRYEQYF.

V usage is TRBV20-1 and J usage is TRBJ2-7, with D unresolved. Trimming took 4 bases from V and 1 from J, leaving 5 bases between them. CDR1 DFQATT and CDR2 SNEGSKA come from the germline V gene (reference sequence). This CDR3 is built from 11 residues. DNA of the CDR3: TGCAGTGCTATACAGTCCTACGAGCAGTACTTC. Encoded protein: CSAIQSYEQYF.

The gene calls are TRBV6-1 and TRBJ1-3, with D unresolved. The CDR3 extends over 12 amino acids. The V end was cut by 8 bases, the J end by 0 bases, with 5 bases between. Germline values: CDR1 MNHNS, CDR2 SASEGT. The CDR3 region is CASHSSGNTIYF. The CDR3 DNA reads TGTGCCAGCCACAGCTCTGGAAACACCATATATTTT.

The chain recombines TRBV7-6 with TRBJ2-5; 9 bases match TRBD2. Per germline, CDR1 SGHVS and CDR2 FNYEAQ. The CDR3 sequence is 15 residues long. Trimming cost V 5 bases and J 5 bases; bases outside gene matches: 9. CDR3 DNA: TGTGCCAGCAGCCCCCCGGGACTAGCTAAGGAGACCCAGTACTTC. Protein: CASSPPGLAKETQYF.

The chain recombines TRBV4-1 with TRBJ2-7; D is undetermined. V lost 4 bases, J lost 1 base, and 8 bases lay in between. This CDR3 is built from 13 residues. CDR1 and CDR2 (germline): MGHRA, YSYEKL. CDR3 sequence: CASSPLESYEQYF. The CDR3 nucleotides read TGCGCCAGCAGCCCTCTAGAGTCCTACGAGCAGTACTTC.

V gene TRBV30 combines with J gene TRBJ2-7; possible D gene TRBD1, 5 bases. V lost 4 bases and J 1 base, leaving 11 bases between the germline ends. Germline V gene data show CDR1 as GTSNPN and CDR2 as SVGIG (reference sequence). CDR3 length equals 13 residues. The CDR3 DNA reads as TGTGCCTGGACCGCTGACAGATCCTACGAGCAGTACTTC. Translating gives CAWTADRSYEQYF.

This chain uses TRBV4-3 with TRBJ1-1; 7 nucleotides line up with TRBD1. This CDR3 comprises 13 residues. Germline loops: CDR1 LGHNA, CDR2 YSLEER. V lost 4 bases, J lost 6 bases, and 5 bases stayed unmatched. The CDR3 region has the DNA TGCGCCAGCAGCCTTCGAGGGGGCCCTGAAGCTTTCTTT. It encodes CASSLRGGPEAFF.

The chain recombines TRBV11-3 with TRBJ1-3, with 7 bases fitting TRBD1. Germline V CDR1 and CDR2: SGHNT, YENEEA. V was pared by 1 base and J by 1 base, with 4 bases of the junction left unmatched. The CDR3 extends over 16 amino acids. This CDR3 is CASSLGEGASGNTIYF. DNA of the CDR3: TGTGCCAGCAGCTTAGGAGAGGGGGCTTCTGGAAACACCATATATTTT. The variable domain in full, completed from reference TRBV11-3 and TRBJ1-3, reads EAGVVQSPRYKIIEKKQPVAFWCNPISGHNTLYWYLQNLGQGPELLIRYENEEAVDDSQLPKDRFSAERLKGVDSTLKIQPAELGDSAVYLCASSLGEGASGNTIYFGEGSWLTVV.

V is TRBV9 and J is TRBJ1-3; 9 bases agree with TRBD1. V shed 0 bases and J 1 base; nucleotides not matched to a gene: 5. CDR3 length: 17 amino acids. The germline CDR1 and CDR2 sequences are SGDLS and YYNGEE. The CDR3 loop is CASSVAGQGASGNTIYF. As DNA, the CDR3 is TGTGCCAGCAGCGTAGCGGGACAGGGTGCGTCTGGAAACACCATATATTTT.

This chain uses TRBV6-5 with TRBJ2-1, with 8 bases aligning to TRBD2. With V trimmed by 8 bases and J by 5 bases, 8 bases remained unmatched. Germline CDR1 reads MNHEY; CDR2 reads SVGAGI. CDR3 length: 14 amino acids. CDR3 loop: CASVAGRRNNEQFF. CDR3 sequence (DNA): TGTGCCAGCGTAGCGGGGCGCCGGAACAATGAGCAGTTCTTC.